The 20 T cell receptor beta chains below come from one sample, sequenced in a study of T cell responses to AZD1222 COVID-19 vaccine. Assay: immunoSEQ multiplex PCR; the TCRdb copy retains only in-frame clones and omits some. The sample has some 130,000 clones; approximately 90% are singletons. The source material was peripheral blood, sampled 28 days after the second AZD1222 dose. These receptors were obtained from an adult who received the AZD1222 COVID-19 vaccine.

CDR3 coding DNA: TGTGCCAGTAGTAGGACAGCAAATCAGCCCCAGCATTTT. It translates to CASSRTANQPQHF. V gene TRBV19 combines with J gene TRBJ1-5; D might be TRBD1 (6 bases). Per germline, CDR1 LNHDA and CDR2 SQIVND (reference sequence). The CDR3 has 13 amino acids. V lost 4 bases to trimming and J lost 4 bases, with 8 bases between them.

This clone was seen once. This chain joins TRBV7-9 and TRBJ2-3, with TRBD2 identical over 12 bases. V trimming: 7 bases; J trimming: 5 bases; junction bases outside the gene matches: 7. Germline CDR1 reads SEHNR; CDR2 reads FQNEAQ (reference sequence). The CDR3 loop spans 15 amino acids. The DNA of the CDR3 is TGTGCCAGCATCCTTCGGACTAGCGGGAAAGATACGCAGTATTTT. Translated, it gives CASILRTSGKDTQYF. Together with reference TRBV7-9 and TRBJ2-3, the CDR3 gives the full variable domain: DTGVSQNPRHKITKRGQNVTFRCDPISEHNRLYWYRQTLGQGPEFLTYFQNEAQLEKSRLLSDRFSAERPKGSFSTLEIQRTEQGDSAMYLCASILRTSGKDTQYFGPGTRLTVL.

The chain uses TRBV5-1 and TRBJ1-4; TRBD1 is a possible D gene (5 bases). Per the germline V gene, CDR1 is SGHRS and CDR2 is YFSETQ. V gave up 4 bases and J gave up 4 bases, with 11 bases separating them. The CDR3 sequence is 14 residues long. CDR3 loop: CASSLDSLNEKLFF. CDR3 DNA sequence: TGCGCCAGCAGCCTCGACAGCCTTAATGAAAAACTGTTTTTT.

The chain uses TRBV28 and TRBJ2-1, with 13 bases identical to TRBD2. Germline V gene lookup returns CDR1 MDHEN and CDR2 SYDVKM. Losses at the gene ends were 2 bases for V and 5 bases for J; bases not matched to a gene: 18. CDR3 length: 21 residues. CDR3 sequence (DNA): TGTGCCAGCAGTTTAGGTTTGTGGAGACTAGCGGGAGGAAGTGTGAACAATGAGCAGTTCTTC. It specifies CASSLGLWRLAGGSVNNEQFF. Using reference TRBV28 and TRBJ2-1 for the parts outside the CDR3, the full variable domain is DVKVTQSSRYLVKRTGEKVFLECVQDMDHENMFWYRQDPGLGLRLIYFSYDVKMKEKGDIPEGYSVSREKKERFSLILESASTNQTSMYLCASSLGLWRLAGGSVNNEQFFGPGTRLTVL.

The CDR3 is CASSSRDRETDTQYF. As DNA, the CDR3 is TGTGCCAGCAGCTCCCGGGACAGGGAGACAGATACGCAGTATTTT. This sequence joins TRBV7-3 and TRBJ2-3; 9 nucleotides match TRBD1. The V gene's germline CDR1 is SGHTA and CDR2 FQGTGA. V lost 4 bases to trimming and J lost 3 bases; unmatched junction nucleotides: 5. The CDR3 length is 15 residues.

The chain is built from TRBV11-2 and TRBJ1-1; D might be TRBD1 (6 bases). The CDR3 has 15 residues. CDR1 is SGHAT, CDR2 FQNNGV, per germline. With 3 bases removed from V and 5 bases from J, the gap between germline ends came to 16 bases. The CDR3 DNA follows: TGTGCCAGCAGCTTGATCTCACAGGGCGGGACTGAAGCTTTCTTT. Its protein is CASSLISQGGTEAFF.

V gene TRBV6-1 combines with J gene TRBJ2-3, with 10 bases that match TRBD1. V shed 1 base, J shed 4 bases, and the junction held 2 bases outside the gene matches. This CDR3 comprises 15 residues. Looked up from germline, CDR1 is MNHNS and CDR2 is SASEGT. As DNA, the CDR3 is TGTGCCAGCAGTGAAGGCGGGACAGGGGCAGATACGCAGTATTTT. This sequence encodes CASSEGGTGADTQYF.

V and J are TRBV5-1 and TRBJ2-1; the D is unclear. Germline loops: CDR1 SGHRS, CDR2 YFSETQ. CDR3 length equals 13 residues. Trimming pared 4 bases from V and 6 bases from J, leaving 11 bases between. CDR3 protein: CASSIRASNEQFF. The CDR3 coding sequence is TGCGCCAGCAGCATAAGGGCTTCCAATGAGCAGTTCTTC.

This rearrangement joins TRBV27 to TRBJ2-4; the match to TRBD1 covers 10 bases. The V gene end was trimmed by 3 bases and the J gene end by 0 bases; junction bases not matched to a gene: 8. In germline, CDR1 is MNHEY, CDR2 SMNVEV (reference sequence). CDR3 length: 18 amino acids. This CDR3 reads CASSLDRGFMVAKNIQYF. For the CDR3, the DNA is TGTGCCAGCAGTTTGGACAGGGGGTTTATGGTAGCCAAAAACATTCAGTACTTC.

CDR3 DNA: TGTGCCAGCGGAACAGGGGGCGCGTACGAGCAGTACTTC. It codes for CASGTGGAYEQYF. The chain has TRBV6-5 and TRBJ2-7; TRBD1 matches 9 bases. With V trimmed by 8 bases and J by 4 bases, 6 bases remained unmatched. CDR1 MNHEY and CDR2 SVGAGI come from the germline V gene. The CDR3 runs 13 residues.

The chain couples TRBV5-5 to TRBJ1-1; D is ambiguous. Trimming stripped 0 bases from V and 2 bases from J, with 2 bases between. The CDR3 runs to 12 residues. Germline CDR1 and CDR2: SGHKS and YYEKEE (reference sequence). The CDR3: CASSLANTEAFF. CDR3 nucleotide sequence: TGTGCCAGCAGCTTGGCCAACACTGAAGCTTTCTTT.

V gene TRBV13 combines with J gene TRBJ2-7; D is unresolved. The V gene lost 2 bases and the J gene lost 0 bases, with 5 bases spanning the gap. Germline CDR1 is PRHDT and CDR2 is FYEKMQ (reference sequence). CDR3 size: 13 residues. CDR3 sequence reads: CASSLRSSYEQYF. The CDR3 DNA sequence: TGTGCCAGCAGCTTACGGAGCTCCTACGAGCAGTACTTC.

The chain carries TRBV9 and TRBJ1-2; tentatively, D is TRBD1 (6 bases). The V end was cut by 4 bases, the J end by 4 bases, with 17 bases between. There are 15 residues in the CDR3. Germline-derived CDR1 and CDR2 are SGDLS and YYNGEE. The DNA of the CDR3 is TGTGCCAGCAGCCCCGAGGGGGATCTGGTCTATGGCTACACCTTC. Translation: CASSPEGDLVYGYTF.

The count of this clone is one. The V call is TRBV9, the J call TRBJ2-3; TRBD2 aligns across 11 bases. Looked up from germline, CDR1 is SGDLS and CDR2 is YYNGEE. This CDR3 region has 15 residues. The V gene end was trimmed by 2 bases and the J gene end by 6 bases; junction bases not matched to a gene: 5. CDR3 region: CASSVSSGRSDTQYF. The CDR3 nucleotides are TGTGCCAGCAGCGTCTCTAGCGGGAGGTCGGATACGCAGTATTTT.

The V and J genes are TRBV7-9 and TRBJ2-5, with a weak D call TRBD1 (7 bases). In germline, CDR1 is SEHNR, CDR2 FQNEAQ (reference sequence). The CDR3 spans 16 residues. Trimming left V 1 base short and J 4 bases short, with 16 bases between. In DNA, the CDR3 is TGTGCCAGCAGCTTAGATTTAGGAGGGGGCGGAGAGACCCAGTACTTC. Translated: CASSLDLGGGGETQYF.

V and J are TRBV28 and TRBJ2-6; D unclear. V lost 3 bases to trimming and J lost 0 bases, with 6 bases between them. The CDR3 totals 15 residues. CDR1 MDHEN and CDR2 SYDVKM come from the germline V gene. The CDR3 region is CASSFSSSGANVLTF. In DNA form, the CDR3 reads TGTGCCAGCAGTTTCTCGAGCTCTGGGGCCAACGTCCTGACTTTC.

The chain couples TRBV5-1 to TRBJ2-7; D perhaps matches TRBD2 (7 bases). CDR1 and CDR2 (germline): SGHRS, YFSETQ. The CDR3 loop spans 14 amino acids. The germline V and J ends were trimmed by 5 bases and 1 base, with 13 bases remaining between them. The CDR3 nucleotides are TGCGCCAGCAGTTTCGCGGGGGCATCCTACGAGCAGTACTTC. Its protein is CASSFAGASYEQYF.

This rearrangement joins TRBV29-1 to TRBJ2-2; D may correspond to TRBD1 or TRBD2 (5 bases each). Trimming took 6 bases from V and 4 from J, leaving 12 bases between them. This CDR3 has 13 amino acids. Germline loops: CDR1 SQVTM, CDR2 ANQGSEA. CDR3 sequence (DNA): TGCAGCGTCGCACCCGGGACCACCGGGGAGCTGTTTTTT. This gives the protein CSVAPGTTGELFF.

This CDR3 is CASSIDLGRGNEQYF. CDR3 coding DNA: TGTGCCAGTAGTATAGATCTCGGCAGGGGAAACGAGCAGTACTTC. V and J are TRBV19 and TRBJ2-7, with a possible D match to TRBD1 (6 bases). Trimming removed 0 bases from V and 5 bases from J, with 14 bases in between. Germline values: CDR1 LNHDA, CDR2 SQIVND (reference sequence). The CDR3 is made up of 15 amino acids.

V and J are TRBV28 and TRBJ1-1; D call uncertain. The length of the CDR3 is 12 residues. CDR1 and CDR2 from the germline V gene are MDHEN and SYDVKM. Trimming pared 4 bases from V and 5 bases from J, leaving 8 bases between. The CDR3 is CASSSPKTEAFF. In DNA, the CDR3 is TGTGCCAGCAGTTCACCCAAGACTGAAGCTTTCTTT.